The 9 T cell receptor beta chains below all came from one sample that was sequenced in a study of T cells in Graves' hyperthyroidism and ophthalmopathy (dated by TCRdb to between 2018 and 2020). The protocol used for the library was multiplex PCR. TCRdb shows the sequencer as Illumina HiSeq 2000. The TCR beta CDR3 regions were amplified from RNA transcripts. A first-round RT-PCR of the TCR CDR3 used the HTBI primer set with the Qiagen OneStep RT-PCR kit. TCRdb reworked the public reads: Q25 trimming with fastp, MiXCR clone assembly, productive beta chains retained. Rows merge per CDR3 protein into single entries with the most common DNA and genes. The sample table holds hundreds of thousands of distinct CDR3 sequences, of which 15% to 20% were seen once. The ten largest clonotypes hold 17% of the sample. Sequenced sample: blood. The receptors stem from a woman in her late teens or twenties with Graves' ophthalmopathy.

This clonotype was observed a few times. This chain uses TRBV27 with TRBJ1-5, with a tentative D call TRBD1 (5 bases). This CDR3 is 18 amino acids long. Germline values: CDR1 MNHEY, CDR2 SMNVEV (reference sequence). V lost 1 base to trimming and J lost 2 bases, with 18 bases between them. The CDR3 nucleotides read TGTGCCAGCAGTTTATTGAGCCCCGATGGGGGGGGCAATCAGCCCCAGCATTTT. As protein: CASSLLSPDGGGNQPQHF.

This clonotype has a count of ten or more. The chain couples TRBV6-2 or TRBV6-3 to TRBJ1-5; D might be TRBD1 (5 bases). V lost 7 bases, J lost 7 bases, and 20 bases lay in between. This CDR3 contains 15 residues. The germline CDR1 and CDR2 sequences are MNHEY and SVGEGT. CDR3 sequence: CASTRGNQRGQPQHF. DNA of the CDR3: TGTGCCAGCACGAGGGGTAACCAGCGTGGGCAGCCCCAGCATTTT.

This clonotype was detected many times. The chain links TRBV12-5 to TRBJ2-1; 12 bases are shared with TRBD2. J lost 8 bases, V lost 0 bases, and 11 bases had no gene match. There are 18 residues in the CDR3. Germline V gene sequence: CDR1 LGHNT, CDR2 FRNRAP. CDR3 coding DNA: TGTGCTAGTGGTTTGGTTGGTTTTGCTAGCGGGGGGGCCGATGAGCAGTTCTTC. Protein: CASGLVGFASGGADEQFF.

This clonotype was seen a handful of times. Since a much larger clone is just one base distant, this may be a read error. Since no conserved phenylalanine or tryptophan closes the CDR3, a read error is the likely cause. V gene TRBV30 combines with J gene TRBJ2-1; 7 bases match TRBD2. CDR1 is GTSNPN and CDR2 is SVGIG in the germline V gene (reference sequence). V lost 4 bases, J lost 3 bases, and 3 bases stayed unmatched. The CDR3 is made up of 13 amino acids. CDR3 nucleotide sequence: TGTGCCTGGACTAGCGGCCTCTACAATGAGCAGTTCTCC. This sequence encodes CAWTSGLYNEQFS.

This clonotype was counted ten times or more. The rearrangement joins TRBV2 to TRBJ2-1; 7 bases match TRBD1. The ends lost 2 bases at V and 7 bases at J; junction bases unmatched: 14. The length of the CDR3 is 17 residues. Per germline, CDR1 SNHLY and CDR2 FYNNEI. CDR3 in DNA: TGTGCCAGCAGTGAACTACCCGACAGGGTACTGAGGAATGAGCAGTTCTTC. Protein product: CASSELPDRVLRNEQFF.

The V call is TRBV6-1, the J call TRBJ1-1, with no clear D. The CDR3 spans 15 residues. Trimming took off 0 bases at V and 0 bases at J, with 8 bases between the two ends. Per the germline V gene, CDR1 is MNHNS and CDR2 is SASEGT. CDR3 sequence (DNA): TGTGCCAGCAGTGAAGCTTGGACCATGAACACTGAAGCTTTCTTT. Amino acids: CASSEAWTMNTEAFF.

This clonotype was seen many times. The chain has TRBV11-2 and TRBJ2-1, with 9 bases aligning to TRBD2. Looked up from germline, CDR1 is SGHAT and CDR2 is FQNNGV. V lost 5 bases to trimming and J lost 7 bases; unmatched junction nucleotides: 12. This CDR3 has 16 residues. The CDR3 DNA reads as TGTGCCAGCAGCGCCCAGGAGGGACTAGCTTTGAATGAGCAGTTCTTC. Translation: CASSAQEGLALNEQFF.

The gene calls are TRBV28 and TRBJ2-5; 8 bases are a match to TRBD1. The germline V gene encodes CDR1 MDHEN and CDR2 SYDVKM. Trimming cost V 6 bases and J 5 bases; bases outside gene matches: 5. CDR3 length: 13 amino acids. The CDR3 loop reads CASSRTGLETQYF. CDR3 coding DNA: TGTGCCAGCAGCCGGACAGGGCTTGAGACCCAGTACTTC.

This clonotype was observed many times. The chain employs TRBV3-1 and TRBJ2-3, with TRBD2 matching 7 bases. Per germline, CDR1 LGHDT and CDR2 YNNKEL (reference sequence). V gave up 5 bases and J gave up 4 bases; unmatched junction bases: 9. The CDR3 loop spans 15 amino acids. The CDR3 DNA follows: TGTGCCAGCAGCAAGGGAGGGACTATTGCAGATACGCAGTATTTT. Its protein is CASSKGGTIADTQYF.